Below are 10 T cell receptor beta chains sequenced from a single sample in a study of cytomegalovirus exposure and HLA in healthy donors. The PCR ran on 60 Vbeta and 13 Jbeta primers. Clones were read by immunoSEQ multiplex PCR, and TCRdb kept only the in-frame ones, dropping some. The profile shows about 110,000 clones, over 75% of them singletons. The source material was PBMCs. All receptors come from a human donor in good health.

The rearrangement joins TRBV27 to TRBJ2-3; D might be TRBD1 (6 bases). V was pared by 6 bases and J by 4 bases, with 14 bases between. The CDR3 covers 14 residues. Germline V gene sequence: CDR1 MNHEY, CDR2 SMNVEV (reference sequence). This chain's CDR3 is CASSDPQGPDTQYF. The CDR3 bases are TGTGCCAGCAGCGATCCACAGGGCCCAGATACGCAGTATTTT.

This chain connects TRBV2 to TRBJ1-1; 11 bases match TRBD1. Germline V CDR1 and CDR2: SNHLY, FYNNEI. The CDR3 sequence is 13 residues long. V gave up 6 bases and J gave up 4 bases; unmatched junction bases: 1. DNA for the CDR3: TGTGCCAGCAGGGGACAGGGGGGCACTGAAGCTTTCTTT. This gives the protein CASRGQGGTEAFF.

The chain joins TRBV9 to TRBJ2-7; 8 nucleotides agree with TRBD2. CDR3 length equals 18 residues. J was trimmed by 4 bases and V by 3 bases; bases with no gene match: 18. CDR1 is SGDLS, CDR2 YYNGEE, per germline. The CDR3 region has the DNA TGTGCCAGCAGCGACCCTCACCGGGAGGGGAGCGGGTTGTACGAGCAGTACTTC. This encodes CASSDPHREGSGLYEQYF.

Written as DNA, the CDR3 is TGTGCCAGCAGCCTTGATTGGAGTGAAGCTTTCTTT. Residues: CASSLDWSEAFF. The genes are TRBV7-9 and TRBJ1-1; D gene uncertain. V lost 5 bases to trimming and J lost 7 bases, with 11 bases between them. The CDR3 has 12 residues. Germline V gene lookup returns CDR1 SEHNR and CDR2 FQNEAQ (reference sequence). Based on the CDR3 plus reference TRBV7-9 and TRBJ1-1, the full variable domain is DTGVSQNPRHKITKRGQNVTFRCDPISEHNRLYWYRQTLGQGPEFLTYFQNEAQLEKSRLLSDRFSAERPKGSFSTLEIQRTEQGDSAMYLCASSLDWSEAFFGQGTRLTVV.

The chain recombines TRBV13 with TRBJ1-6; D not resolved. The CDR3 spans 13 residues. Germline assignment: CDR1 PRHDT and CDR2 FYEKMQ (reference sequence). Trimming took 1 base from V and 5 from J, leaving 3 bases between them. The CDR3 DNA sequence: TGTGCCAGCAGCTTAGTCAATAATTCACCCCTCCACTTT. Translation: CASSLVNNSPLHF.

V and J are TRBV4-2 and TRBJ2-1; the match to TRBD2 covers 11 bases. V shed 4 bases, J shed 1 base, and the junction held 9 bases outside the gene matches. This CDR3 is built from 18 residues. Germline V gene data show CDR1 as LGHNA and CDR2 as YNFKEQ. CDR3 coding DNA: TGTGCCAGCAGCCCCCAGGGGCTAGCGGGAGGTTCCTACAATGAGCAGTTCTTC. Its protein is CASSPQGLAGGSYNEQFF.

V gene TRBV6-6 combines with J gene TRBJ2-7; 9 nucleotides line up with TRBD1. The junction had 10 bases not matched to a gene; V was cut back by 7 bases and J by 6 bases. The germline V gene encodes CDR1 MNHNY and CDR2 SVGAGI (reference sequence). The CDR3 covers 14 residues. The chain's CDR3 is CASIAGTGISEQYF. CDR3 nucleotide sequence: TGTGCCAGCATCGCCGGGACAGGGATCTCCGAGCAGTACTTC.

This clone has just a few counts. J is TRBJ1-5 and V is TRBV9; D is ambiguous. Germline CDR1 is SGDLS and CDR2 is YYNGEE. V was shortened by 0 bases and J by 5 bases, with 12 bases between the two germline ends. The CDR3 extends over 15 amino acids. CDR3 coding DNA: TGTGCCAGCAGCGTAGGGGCAGAATTTTATCAGCCCCAGCATTTT. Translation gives CASSVGAEFYQPQHF. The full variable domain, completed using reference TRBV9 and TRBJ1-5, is DSGVTQTPKHLITATGQRVTLRCSPRSGDLSVYWYQQSLDQGLQFLIQYYNGEERAKGNILERFSAQQFPDLHSELNLSSLELGDSALYFCASSVGAEFYQPQHFGDGTRLSIL.

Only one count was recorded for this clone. The CDR3 loop is CASSVATRRGEQFF. CDR3 DNA: TGTGCCAGCAGCGTAGCTACGCGGAGGGGTGAGCAGTTCTTC. The chain carries TRBV9 and TRBJ2-1, with D possibly being TRBD2 (6 bases). Germline-derived CDR1 and CDR2 are SGDLS and YYNGEE. V lost 0 bases and J 9 bases, leaving 13 bases between the germline ends. The CDR3 runs to 14 residues.

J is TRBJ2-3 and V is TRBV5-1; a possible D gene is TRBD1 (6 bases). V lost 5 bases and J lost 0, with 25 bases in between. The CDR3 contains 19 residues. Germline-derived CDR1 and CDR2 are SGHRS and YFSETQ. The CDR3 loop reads CASSSRYRWTATSTDTQYF. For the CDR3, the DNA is TGCGCCAGCAGTAGCCGGTATAGGTGGACAGCGACTAGCACAGATACGCAGTATTTT.